This passage covers 9 T cell receptor beta chains from one sample sequenced in a study of siplizumab effects on memory and regulatory T cells. The data were produced by immunoSEQ multiplex PCR, yet TCRdb's version contains in-frame clones alone and is incomplete. The table shows some 80,000 clones, with over 90% occurring only once. Material: CD8+ T cells sorted from blood. The receptor set was obtained from a human donor in good health.

This chain uses TRBV28 with TRBJ1-5; D gene unclear. CDR1 MDHEN and CDR2 SYDVKM come from the germline V gene. The CDR3 covers 18 residues. V was shortened by 6 bases and J by 3 bases, with 24 bases between the two germline ends. CDR3 coding DNA: TGTGCCAGCAGCTCCCCCGGGCAGGACTACTTTTTCAATCAGCCCCAGCATTTT. Its translation is CASSSPGQDYFFNQPQHF.

The chain recombines TRBV9 with TRBJ2-1; D may correspond to TRBD1 or TRBD2 (6 bases each). The V end was cut by 4 bases, the J end by 7 bases, with 18 bases between. Germline CDR1 SGDLS, CDR2 YYNGEE. The CDR3 spans 15 residues. The CDR3 sequence is CASSHDQAGQNEQFF. The CDR3 nucleotides read TGTGCCAGCAGCCACGACCAGGCGGGACAAAATGAGCAGTTCTTC.

V and J are TRBV19 and TRBJ2-1; weak D call: TRBD2 (7 bases). This CDR3 region has 17 residues. Germline CDR1 LNHDA, CDR2 SQIVND (reference sequence). V lost 0 bases to trimming and J lost 1 base, with 13 bases between them. The chain's CDR3 is CASSIESGGQSYNEQFF. In nucleotides, the CDR3 is TGTGCCAGTAGTATAGAGTCGGGGGGACAATCCTACAATGAGCAGTTCTTC.

Of note for this clone: This specimen includes other DNA sequences encoding the same CDR3. V usage is TRBV19 and J usage is TRBJ2-7; 8 bases map to TRBD1. Germline-derived CDR1 and CDR2 are LNHDA and SQIVND (reference sequence). Trimming removed 3 bases from V and 2 bases from J; junction bases left unmatched: 3. The CDR3 runs to 14 residues. The CDR3: CASSIGTGAYEQYF. CDR3 nucleotide sequence: TGTGCCAGTAGTATCGGGACAGGCGCCTACGAGCAGTACTTC.

The chain carries TRBV19 and TRBJ1-1; D is unresolved. This CDR3 region has 12 residues. Trimming removed 5 bases at V and 1 base at J, with 5 bases between. The V gene's germline CDR1 is LNHDA and CDR2 SQIVND (reference sequence). The CDR3 nucleotides are TGTGCCAGTAGTTGGGAGAACACTGAAGCTTTCTTT. Amino acid sequence: CASSWENTEAFF.

The V call is TRBV27, the J call TRBJ2-1; D may be TRBD1 (5 bases). The CDR3 consists of 13 residues. The V and J ends lost 2 bases and 3 bases respectively, with 5 bases between them. The germline V gene encodes CDR1 MNHEY and CDR2 SMNVEV (reference sequence). The CDR3 DNA sequence: TGTGCCAGCAGTTTAGACAGCTACAATGAGCAGTTCTTC. This sequence encodes CASSLDSYNEQFF.

The chain recombines TRBV6-5 with TRBJ1-1; TRBD1 might be the D (5 bases). Per the germline V gene, CDR1 is MNHEY and CDR2 is SVGAGI. The CDR3 loop spans 10 amino acids. Trimming took off 7 bases at V and 10 bases at J, with 10 bases between the two ends. The CDR3 here is CASNQGPAFF. The CDR3 nucleotides read TGTGCCAGCAACCAGGGTCCAGCTTTCTTT.

The V and J genes are TRBV19 and TRBJ2-3, with 11 bases that match TRBD2. The CDR3 consists of 15 residues. CDR1 and CDR2 from the germline V gene are LNHDA and SQIVND (reference sequence). J was trimmed by 6 bases and V by 6 bases; bases with no gene match: 8. The CDR3 nucleotides read TGTGCCAGTAGCAGTCTAGCGGGGGGCCCGGATACGCAGTATTTT. This codes for CASSSLAGGPDTQYF. The full variable domain, with the rest looked up from reference TRBV19 and TRBJ2-3, is DGGITQSPKYLFRKEGQNVTLSCEQNLNHDAMYWYRQDPGQGLRLIYYSQIVNDFQKGDIAEGYSVSREKKESFPLTVTSAQKNPTAFYLCASSSLAGGPDTQYFGPGTRLTVL.

This chain joins TRBV11-3 and TRBJ2-1; 13 bases line up with TRBD2. The CDR3 is made up of 16 amino acids. The V and J ends lost 5 bases and 8 bases, in that order; junction bases with no gene match: 9. Germline CDR1 SGHNT, CDR2 YENEEA. CDR3 nucleotide sequence: TGTGCCAGCAGCCCTACGACTAGCGGGGGGCTTTATGAGCAGTTCTTC. Protein: CASSPTTSGGLYEQFF.